The clone carrying this T cell receptor beta chain has ten or more counts. Its antigen is not identified. At the time of active disease, bone marrow was collected from every patient. This specimen comes from a study of read filtering for tumor transcriptome and immune sequencing. Findings and caveats of the study: The sorted CD138-negative fraction was a mixed bone marrow immune population, not purified T cells.

The library was built from 400 to 500 ng RNA with molecular barcoded adaptors for alpha/delta and beta/gamma chains. TCRdb used MiXCR to reprocess the reads, holding one entry per CDR3 protein. The data contain around 38,000 distinct CDR3 sequences, 12% to 15% of them singletons. The V gene end was trimmed by 5 bases and the J gene end by 10 bases; junction bases not matched to a gene: 11. This CDR3 contains 16 residues. Germline V lookup: CDR1 SGHVS, CDR2 FQNEAQ. V is TRBV7-8 and J is TRBJ2-2, with 12 bases matching TRBD2. The specimen was a population of CD138-negative cells sorted from bone marrow. The source of this sequence is a donor at least 40 years old with multiple myeloma. In nucleotides, the CDR3 is TGTGCCAGCAGCAATCGACTAGCGGGAGTGGGCGAGGAGCTGTTTTTT. Amino acid sequence: CASSNRLAGVGEELFF.